Following are 2 T cell receptor beta chains from one sample sequenced in a study. Cells sorted as Tregs were CD4+, CD25+ and CD127-/low. MiXCR was run by TCRdb on the 5' RACE reads, yielding one entry per CDR3 protein. This sample carries fewer than 65,000 distinct CDR3 sequences, roughly 20% of them seen once, and the ten largest clones take 3.2%. The sample taken for sequencing was tumor-infiltrating Tregs sorted from the breast tumor. Receptors originate from a female donor with breast cancer.

This clonotype was observed at least ten times. The rearrangement links TRBV7-8 to TRBJ2-5; D might be TRBD1 (6 bases). CDR3 length equals 14 residues. Trimming shortened V by 6 bases and J by 5 bases, and 16 bases separated the two germline ends. Per the germline V gene, CDR1 is SGHVS and CDR2 is FQNEAQ. CDR3 sequence reads: CASRPRTAGETQYF. The CDR3 DNA reads as TGTGCCAGCAGACCAAGGACAGCAGGGGAGACCCAGTACTTC.

The rearrangement joins TRBV7-9 to TRBJ1-5, with 9 bases identical to TRBD1. J gave up 0 bases and V 7 bases, and 19 bases lay outside the gene matches. The length of the CDR3 is 20 residues. Germline V gives CDR1 SEHNR, CDR2 FQNEAQ (reference sequence). The CDR3 region is CASTSPPVDRGGYSNQPQHF. The CDR3 nucleotides are TGTGCCAGCACCTCCCCCCCAGTGGACAGGGGAGGGTATAGCAATCAGCCCCAGCATTTT.